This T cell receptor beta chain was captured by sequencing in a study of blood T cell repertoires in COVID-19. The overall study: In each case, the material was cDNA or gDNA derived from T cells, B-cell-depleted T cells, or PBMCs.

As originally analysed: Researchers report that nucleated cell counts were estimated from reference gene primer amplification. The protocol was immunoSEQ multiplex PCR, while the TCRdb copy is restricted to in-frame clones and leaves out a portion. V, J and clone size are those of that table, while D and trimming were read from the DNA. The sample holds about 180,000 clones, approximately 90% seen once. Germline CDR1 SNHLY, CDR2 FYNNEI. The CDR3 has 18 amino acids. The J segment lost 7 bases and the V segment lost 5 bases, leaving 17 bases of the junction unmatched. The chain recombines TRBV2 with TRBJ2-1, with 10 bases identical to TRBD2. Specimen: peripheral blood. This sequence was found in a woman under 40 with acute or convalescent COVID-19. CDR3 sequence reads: CASSFGTSALIDGNEQFF. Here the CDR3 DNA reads TGTGCCAGCAGTTTCGGGACTAGCGCATTGATCGACGGGAATGAGCAGTTCTTC.